The clone carrying this TCR beta chain was counted a few times. What it binds is not known. The data stem from a study of early T cells in non-severe SARS-CoV-2 infection. About the study: Chains were not paired, and sequencing was done on bulk RNA from unsorted whole blood.

Study observations and caveats: Using VDJdb, the matching emphasized anti-spike CD8 responses while missing private and CD4 specificities.

Individual cDNA molecules received unique molecular identifiers during library preparation. TCRdb recomputed calls from the 5' RACE reads with MiXCR, one row per CDR3 protein. The table shows more than 60,000 distinct CDR3 sequences, with 4.9% occurring only once. V lost 5 bases and J lost 5, with 12 bases in between. From germline, CDR1 is SNHLY and CDR2 FYNNEI. This CDR3 contains 14 residues. The sequenced sample consisted of whole blood. V usage is TRBV2 and J usage is TRBJ2-2; D is perhaps TRBD1 or TRBD2 (5 bases each). The sequence derives from an adult who was a healthcare worker with PCR-confirmed SARS-CoV-2 infection or an uninfected control (not recorded which). The CDR3 bases are TGTGCCAGCAGTAGAGACTGGGGGACCGGGGAGCTGTTTTTT. It codes for CASSRDWGTGELFF.